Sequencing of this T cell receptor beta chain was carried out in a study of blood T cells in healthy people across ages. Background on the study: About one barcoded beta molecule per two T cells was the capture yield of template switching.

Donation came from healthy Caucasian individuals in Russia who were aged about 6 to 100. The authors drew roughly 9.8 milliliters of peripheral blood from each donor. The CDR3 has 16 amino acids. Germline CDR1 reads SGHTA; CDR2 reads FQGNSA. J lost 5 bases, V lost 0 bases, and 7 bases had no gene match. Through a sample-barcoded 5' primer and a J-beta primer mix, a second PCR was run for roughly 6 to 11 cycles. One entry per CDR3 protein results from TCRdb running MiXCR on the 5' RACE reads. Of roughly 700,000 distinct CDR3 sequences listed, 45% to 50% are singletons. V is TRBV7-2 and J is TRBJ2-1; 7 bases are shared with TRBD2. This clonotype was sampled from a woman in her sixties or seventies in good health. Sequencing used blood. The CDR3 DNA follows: TGTGCCAGCAGCTTAGCCACCGGGGGGATCCACAATGAGCAGTTCTTC. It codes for CASSLATGGIHNEQFF.